This T cell receptor (beta chain) stems from a study of blood T cell repertoires in COVID-19. Turning to the study itself: There were acute and convalescent COVID-19 samples, and they came from the United States, Italy and Spain. The cDNA or gDNA used as material had been derived from T cells, B-cell-depleted T cells, or PBMCs.

The germline V gene encodes CDR1 MDHEN and CDR2 SYDVKM. The length of the CDR3 is 18 residues. The trim removed 5 bases at V and 0 bases at J, leaving 8 bases unmatched. Authors' analysis steps: Reference gene primer amplification in the assay estimated nucleated cell counts. The assay was immunoSEQ multiplex PCR, and TCRdb's table has in-frame clones only and misses some. The D gene and trimming were derived from the DNA, and the V and J assignments and clone size from that table. The data hold around 160,000 clones, with 75% to 85% observed a single time. V and J are TRBV28 and TRBJ2-6; 9 nucleotides line up with TRBD1. Input material: peripheral blood. This clonotype was sampled from a human donor in a cohort sampled during active COVID-19. CDR3 loop: CASSDRGIRGSGANVLTF. CDR3 in DNA: TGTGCCAGCAGTGACAGGGGGATAAGGGGCTCTGGGGCCAACGTCCTGACTTTC.